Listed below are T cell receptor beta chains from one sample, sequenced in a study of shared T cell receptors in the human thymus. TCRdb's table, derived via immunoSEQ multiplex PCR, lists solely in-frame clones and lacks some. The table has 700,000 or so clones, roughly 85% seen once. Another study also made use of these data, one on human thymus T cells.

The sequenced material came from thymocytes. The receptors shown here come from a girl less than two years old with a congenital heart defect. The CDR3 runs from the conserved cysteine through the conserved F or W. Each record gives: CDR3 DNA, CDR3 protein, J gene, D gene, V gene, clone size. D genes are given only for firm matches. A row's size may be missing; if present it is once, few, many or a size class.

TGTGCCAGCAGTCAGGCGGGACAGAAAGTTTCACCCCTCCACTTT	CASSQAGQKVSPLHF	TRBJ1-6	TRBD1	TRBV2	-
TGTGCCAGCAGTGACAGGGGGAAGGCTAATGAAAAACTGTTTTTT	CASSDRGKANEKLFF	TRBJ1-4	-	TRBV6-4	-
TGTGCCAGTAGTGAACGGGACAGGTTTAATGAAAAACTGTTTTTT	CASSERDRFNEKLFF	TRBJ1-4	TRBD1	TRBV19	-
TGTGCCAGCAGTGCACAGGGTCATCAGCCCCAGCATTTT	CASSAQGHQPQHF	TRBJ1-5	-	TRBV27	-
TGTGCCAGAACAGGGAGCTCCTACAATGAGCAGTTCTTC	CARTGSSYNEQFF	TRBJ2-1	-	TRBV2	few
TGTGCCAGCAGCCCACGACCGACAGGGAAGTATGGCTACACCTTC	CASSPRPTGKYGYTF	TRBJ1-2	TRBD1	TRBV9	-
TGTGCCAGCAGCTTCAAGCGGGGGTTGGAGACCCAGTACTTC	CASSFKRGLETQYF	TRBJ2-5	TRBD2	TRBV7-2	once
TGTGCCAGCAGCTTAGACCGGGGTGGTGGGGCCAACGTCCTGACTTTC	CASSLDRGGGANVLTF	TRBJ2-6	-	TRBV7-9	-
TGTGCCAGCAGCCGTGGTCGACCCGGAGAAAACACTGAAGCTTTCTTT	CASSRGRPGENTEAFF	TRBJ1-1	-	TRBV6-6	-
TGCGCCAGCAGCACCCAGACAGGGGGCGTCTATGGCTACACCTTC	CASSTQTGGVYGYTF	TRBJ1-2	TRBD1	TRBV5-1	-
TGCAGCGTTGTACTCGCCGCGCCCCCCTACGAGCAGTACTTC	CSVVLAAPPYEQYF	TRBJ2-7	-	TRBV29-1	once
TGTGCCAGCAGCTTACTTTATTACAGGAAAGGTGCCGGGGAGCTGTTTTTT	CASSLLYYRKGAGELFF	TRBJ2-2	-	TRBV7-4	-
TGTGCCAGCAGCAAGGGACAGCTCTCTGGAAACACCATATATTTT	CASSKGQLSGNTIYF	TRBJ1-3	TRBD1	TRBV7-9	-
TGCAGTGCTGGGCCCCGGGATACGCAGTATTTT	CSAGPRDTQYF	TRBJ2-3	-	TRBV20-1	-
TGCAGCGTTGAAGACAGGGGCAACTATGGCTACACCTTC	CSVEDRGNYGYTF	TRBJ1-2	-	TRBV29-1	-
TGTGCCAGCAGCCCGCTCGGGCACAGGGAGCGCAATCAGCCCCAGCATTTT	CASSPLGHRERNQPQHF	TRBJ1-5	-	TRBV5-5	-
TGTGCCAGCAGCTTAGCCCGGACTAGCAGCAACTACGAGCAGTACTTC	CASSLARTSSNYEQYF	TRBJ2-7	TRBD2	TRBV13	-
TGTGCCAGCTCAAGGCGCATATACAGCGGGGGGCTCACCGGGGAGCTGTTTTTT	CASSRRIYSGGLTGELFF	TRBJ2-2	TRBD2	TRBV18	-
TGCGCCAGCAGCTTGCACCCCGCCAGGTTTCCCTACGAGCAGTACTTC	CASSLHPARFPYEQYF	TRBJ2-7	-	TRBV5-1	-
TGTGCCAGCAGCTTGGCCTCGGACAGGAACTATGGCTACACCTTC	CASSLASDRNYGYTF	TRBJ1-2	TRBD1	TRBV5-8	-
TGTGCCAGCAGCCCCCTGACACACACTAACTATGGCTACACCTTC	CASSPLTHTNYGYTF	TRBJ1-2	-	TRBV7-8	-
TGTGCCAGCAGTTTTTTCCTGACGGGGACTGAAGCTTTCTTT	CASSFFLTGTEAFF	TRBJ1-1	-	TRBV28	-
TGTGCCAGTTCCGGGCGGGTAGTCACCGGGGAGCTGTTTTTT	CASSGRVVTGELFF	TRBJ2-2	-	TRBV19	-
TGTGCCAGCAGTCTCGGGACAGATCCTAACTATGGCTACACCTTC	CASSLGTDPNYGYTF	TRBJ1-2	TRBD1	TRBV28	-
TGTGCCACCAGCTTCCGACGCGCTGGCCCAGGGTGTAATTCACCCCTCCACTTT	CATSFRRAGPGCNSPLHF	TRBJ1-6	-	TRBV15	-
TGTGCCACCAGCTCACGGCGGGTTTCACCCCTCCACTTT	CATSSRRVSPLHF	TRBJ1-6	-	TRBV15	-
TGTGCCAGCGACTTTGGAGGGCCCCACGAGCAGTACTTC	CASDFGGPHEQYF	TRBJ2-7	-	TRBV6-6	-
TGCGCCAGCCGGGGGGCAGGTAACACTGAAGCTTTCTTT	CASRGAGNTEAFF	TRBJ1-1	-	TRBV4-3	-